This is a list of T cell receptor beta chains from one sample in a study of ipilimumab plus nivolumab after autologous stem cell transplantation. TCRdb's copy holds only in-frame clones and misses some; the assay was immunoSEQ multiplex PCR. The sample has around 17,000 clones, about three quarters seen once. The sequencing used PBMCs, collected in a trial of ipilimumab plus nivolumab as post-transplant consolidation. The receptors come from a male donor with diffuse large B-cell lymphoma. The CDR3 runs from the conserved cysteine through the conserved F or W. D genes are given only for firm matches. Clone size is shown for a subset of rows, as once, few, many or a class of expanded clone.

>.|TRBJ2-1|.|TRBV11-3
TGTGCCAGCAGCTTAGACCCAAGGTACGGGAGAAACAATGAGCAGTTCTTC
CASSLDPRYGRNNEQFF
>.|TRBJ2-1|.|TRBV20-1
TGCAGTGCTCCCTCCCCCAATGAGCAGTTCTTC
CSAPSPNEQFF
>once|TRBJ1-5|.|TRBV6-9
TGTGCCAGCAGAACCCACCAATCAAGCCCCCAGCATTTT
CASRTHQSSPQHF
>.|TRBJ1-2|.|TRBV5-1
TGCGCCAGCAGCTTGGAGGCCAGCTATGGCTACACCTTC
CASSLEASYGYTF
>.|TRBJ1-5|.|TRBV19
TGTGCCAGTAGTCCCTGGGGGCAGGGTGGCAATCAGCCCCAGCATTTT
CASSPWGQGGNQPQHF
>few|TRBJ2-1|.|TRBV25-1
TGTGCCAGCAGTGAACCGGACGGCTCCTACAATGAGCAGTTCTTC
CASSEPDGSYNEQFF
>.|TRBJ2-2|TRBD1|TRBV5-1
TGCGCCAGCAGCTGGGACAGTTTGAAGAAAGGGGAGCTGTTTTTT
CASSWDSLKKGELFF
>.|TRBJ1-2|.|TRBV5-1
TGCGCCAGCAGCTTGGAAGCAGGGGTTGGCTACACCTTC
CASSLEAGVGYTF
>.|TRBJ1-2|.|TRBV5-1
TGCGCCAGCAGCTTATCTTACGCAGGGGCATCTGGCTACACCTTC
CASSLSYAGASGYTF
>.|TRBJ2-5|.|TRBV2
TGTGCCAGCAGGGACAGTGCCGTGGTGGGTGACCAGTACTTC
CASRDSAVVGDQYF
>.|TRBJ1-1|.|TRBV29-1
TGCAGCACAAAAAGGCGACATGAAGCTTTCTTT
CSTKRRHEAFF
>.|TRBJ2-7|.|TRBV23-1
TGCGCCAGCAGTTTAGGACTTCTCACCTCCTACGAGCAGTACTTC
CASSLGLLTSYEQYF
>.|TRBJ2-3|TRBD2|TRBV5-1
TGCGCCAGCAGCTGGGCCGGGACTAGCGGGAGGGCCGCAGATACGCAGTATTTT
CASSWAGTSGRAADTQYF
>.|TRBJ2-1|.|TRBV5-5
TGTGCCAGCAGCCCGGACGGGGACGAGCAGTTCTTC
CASSPDGDEQFF
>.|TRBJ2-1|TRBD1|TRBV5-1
TGCGCCAGCAGCCTGGCGGGACAGGAGGGGAATGAGCAGTTCTTC
CASSLAGQEGNEQFF
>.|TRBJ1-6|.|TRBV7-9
TGTGCCAGCAGCTCGGGAGTAGCACCCCTCCACTTT
CASSSGVAPLHF
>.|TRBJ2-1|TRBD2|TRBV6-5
TGTGCCAGCGGGCCCGAGGCTAGCGGGAGAGGTGAGCAGTTCTTC
CASGPEASGRGEQFF
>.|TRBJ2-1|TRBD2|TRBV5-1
TGCGCCAGCAGTCCGGGTAATAGCGGGTACAATGAGCAGTTCTTC
CASSPGNSGYNEQFF
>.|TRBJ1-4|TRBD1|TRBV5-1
TGCGCCAGCAGCGGGACAGGGCCAAGGGAAAAACTGTTTTTT
CASSGTGPREKLFF
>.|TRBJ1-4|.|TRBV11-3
TGTGCCAGCAGCTTAGGCCTCTCAACTAATGAAAAACTGTTTTTT
CASSLGLSTNEKLFF
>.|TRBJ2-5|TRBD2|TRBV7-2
TGTGCCAGCAGCCAAGGGGAGGGACTAGCGGGGATCGGAGAGACCCAGTACTTC
CASSQGEGLAGIGETQYF
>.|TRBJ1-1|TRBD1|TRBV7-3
TGTGCCAGCAGCCAGACAGGGGCCGCTGAAGCTTTCTTT
CASSQTGAAEAFF
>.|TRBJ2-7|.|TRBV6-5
.
CASSTSDGSYEQYF
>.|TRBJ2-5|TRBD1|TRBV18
TGTGCCAGCTCACCCTTTACGAGGGGGCTAAGTGGGCAAGAGACCCAGTACTTC
CASSPFTRGLSGQETQYF
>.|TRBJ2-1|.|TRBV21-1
TGTGCCAGCAGCAAGGACCCCACAGAGTCTGACTTCTTC
CASSKDPTESDFF
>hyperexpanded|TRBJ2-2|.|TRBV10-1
TGCGCCAGCAGTGATAGGGCCGGGGAGCTGTTTTTT
CASSDRAGELFF
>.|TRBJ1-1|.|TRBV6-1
TGTGCCAGCAGTGATTGGGGAGGGAACACTGAAGCTTTCTTT
CASSDWGGNTEAFF
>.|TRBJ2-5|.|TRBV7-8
TGTGCCAGCAGCTCCCAAAAAGAGACCCAGTACTTC
CASSSQKETQYF
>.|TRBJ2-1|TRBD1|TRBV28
TGTGCCAGCTACACCCGGGACAGTCGCTACAATGAGCAGTTCTTC
CASYTRDSRYNEQFF
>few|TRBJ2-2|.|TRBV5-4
TGTGCCAGCAGCCCCCGGAGCGCGAACACCGGGGAGCTGTTTTTT
CASSPRSANTGELFF
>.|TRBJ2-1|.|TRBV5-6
TGTGCCAGCAGCTCCTCGTGGCGAGGTGAGCAGTTCTTC
CASSSSWRGEQFF
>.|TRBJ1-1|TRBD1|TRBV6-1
TGTGCCAGCAGTGAATTAAGGGGGCGAGCCACTGAAGCTTTCTTT
CASSELRGRATEAFF
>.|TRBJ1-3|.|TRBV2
TGTGCCAGCATCTCTGGAAACACCATATATTTT
CASISGNTIYF
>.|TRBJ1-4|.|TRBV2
TGTGCCAGCAGTGTGGACCACGGGAGTGAAAAACTGTTTTTT
CASSVDHGSEKLFF
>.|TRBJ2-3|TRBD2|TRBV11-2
TGTGCCAGCAGCTTAAGGGGAGGGATAAATACGCAGTATTTT
CASSLRGGINTQYF